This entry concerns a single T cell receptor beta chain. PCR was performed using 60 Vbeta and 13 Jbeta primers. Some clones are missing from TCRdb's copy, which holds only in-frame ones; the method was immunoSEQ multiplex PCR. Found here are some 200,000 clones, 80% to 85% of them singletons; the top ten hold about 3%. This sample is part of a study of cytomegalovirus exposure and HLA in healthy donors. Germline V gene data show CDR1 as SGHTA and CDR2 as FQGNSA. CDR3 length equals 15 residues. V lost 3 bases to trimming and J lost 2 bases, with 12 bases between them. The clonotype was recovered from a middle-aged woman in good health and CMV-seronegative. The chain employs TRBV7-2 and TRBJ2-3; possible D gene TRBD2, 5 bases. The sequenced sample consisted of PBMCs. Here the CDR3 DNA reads TGTGCCAGCAGCTTGAGCGGCAGATTCACAGATACGCAGTATTTT. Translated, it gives CASSLSGRFTDTQYF.